The sequence of this T cell receptor beta chain was determined in a study of T cell responses to AZD1222 COVID-19 vaccine. Produced via immunoSEQ multiplex PCR; TCRdb's table is partial and in-frame only. The sample consists of around 100,000 clones, roughly 86% of them appearing once. Germline CDR1 reads SEHNR; CDR2 reads FQNEAQ (reference sequence). The CDR3 has 14 amino acids. Trimming took 2 bases from V and 6 from J, leaving 14 bases between them. The starting material was peripheral blood, obtained on day 0 of MenACWY control vaccination. The chain combines TRBV7-9 with TRBJ2-7, with D possibly TRBD2 on 6 matching bases. The sequence was obtained from an adult in good health. The CDR3 protein is CASSLNSGASEQYF. The CDR3 bases are TGTGCCAGCAGCTTAAATTCGGGAGCCTCCGAGCAGTACTTC.